This T cell receptor (beta chain) is from a study of blood T cell repertoires in COVID-19. This CDR3 region has 15 residues. V shed 0 bases and J shed 3 bases, with 10 bases lying between them. Germline V gives CDR1 SGHKS, CDR2 YYEKEE (reference sequence). Profiling relied on immunoSEQ multiplex PCR, and the TCRdb table lists in-frame clones only, not all of them. The sample lists roughly 60,000 clones, about four fifths occurring once. The sequencing sample was made of peripheral blood. The gene calls are TRBV5-5 and TRBJ2-1; D may be TRBD2 (6 bases). This TCR came from a human donor in a cohort sampled during active COVID-19. CDR3: CASSLGQGLYNEQFF. Written as DNA, the CDR3 is TGTGCCAGCAGCTTGGGGCAGGGACTCTACAATGAGCAGTTCTTC.